The 2 T cell receptor beta chains presented below share a single source sample, sequenced in a study of blood T cell repertoires in COVID-19. Assay used: immunoSEQ multiplex PCR; TCRdb lists only in-frame clones, some missing. The sample has some 260,000 clones, 88% seen once. Sample: peripheral blood. All receptors come from a human donor in a cohort sampled during active COVID-19.

As concerns this clone: Germline is not matched at one junction end, which may reflect a read error. J is TRBJ2-7 and V is TRBV4-2; 10 nucleotides align to TRBD2. Germline V gene lookup returns CDR1 LGHNA and CDR2 YNFKEQ. The CDR3 has 16 amino acids. The CDR3: CASSPQAGGPSNEQYF. In DNA form, the CDR3 reads TGTGCCAGCAGCCCCCAAGCGGGAGGGCCCTCCAACGAGCAGTACTTC.

The chain combines TRBV28 with TRBJ2-5; 10 nucleotides line up with TRBD2. The CDR3 totals 15 residues. The junction had 8 bases not matched to a gene; V was cut back by 3 bases and J by 7 bases. Germline CDR1 and CDR2: MDHEN and SYDVKM. The DNA for the CDR3 is TGTGCCAGCAGTTTGGGGACTAGCGCCGAGGGGACCCAGTACTTC. This gives the protein CASSLGTSAEGTQYF.